This T cell receptor beta chain came from a study of CD8+ T cells in alopecia areata. At the level of the study: Tofacitinib therapy lasting 6 to 18 months was followed by 6 months off drug.

RNA extraction and reverse transcription yielded cDNA as sequencing template. Using immunoSEQ multiplex PCR, the repertoire was profiled, and TCRdb retains in-frame clones only, with some absent. The sample yields about 120,000 clones, 53% seen once. The V and J ends lost 7 bases and 4 bases respectively, with 10 bases between them. The CDR3 runs 11 residues. CDR1 is SQVTM, CDR2 ANQGSEA, per germline. Worth noting for this clone: Its antigen remains unknown.

Treatment here: oral pan-JAK inhibitor, 5-10 mg twice daily. Study-level results: Tofacitinib significantly brought down scalp clonality and expanded CD8+ clones among top 100.

Sequences were derived from CD4+ T cells sorted from blood, sampled at week 4, from a patient treated with tofacitinib. The source is a human donor with alopecia areata. This chain links TRBV29-1 with TRBJ1-2, with a possible D match to TRBD1 (5 bases). The CDR3 nucleotides are TGCAGCGCTGGGACCTCCTATGGCTACACCTTC. Its protein product is CSAGTSYGYTF.